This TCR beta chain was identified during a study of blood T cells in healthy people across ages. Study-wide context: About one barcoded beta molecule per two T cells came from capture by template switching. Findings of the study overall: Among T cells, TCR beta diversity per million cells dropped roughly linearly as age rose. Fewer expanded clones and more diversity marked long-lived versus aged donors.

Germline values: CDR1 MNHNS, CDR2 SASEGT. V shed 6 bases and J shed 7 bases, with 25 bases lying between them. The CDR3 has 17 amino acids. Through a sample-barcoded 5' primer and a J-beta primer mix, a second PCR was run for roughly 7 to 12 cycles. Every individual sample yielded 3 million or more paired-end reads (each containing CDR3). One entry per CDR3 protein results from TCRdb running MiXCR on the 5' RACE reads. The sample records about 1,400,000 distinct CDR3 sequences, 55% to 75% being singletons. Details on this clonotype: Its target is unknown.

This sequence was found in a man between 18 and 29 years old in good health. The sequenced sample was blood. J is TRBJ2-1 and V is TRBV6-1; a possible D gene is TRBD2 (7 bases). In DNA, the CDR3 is TGTGCCAGCAGAACCCCGGATAGGACAGCGGGGTTAAATGAGCAGTTCTTC. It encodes CASRTPDRTAGLNEQFF.